These 29 T cell receptor beta chains came from one sample sequenced in a study of identical twins. Using its own MiXCR run on the 5' RACE reads, TCRdb lists one record per CDR3 protein. This sample has hundreds of thousands of distinct CDR3 sequences, with about 22% found just once. These same records also appear under a second study, on yellow fever vaccine responses in identical twins.

Sample: CD4+ T cells sorted from blood. These receptors all come from a woman in her late teens or twenties in good health.

This chain links TRBV12-3 or TRBV12-4 with TRBJ2-5, with 8 bases fitting TRBD2. The CDR3 sequence is 15 residues long. V was clipped by 5 bases and J by 5 bases; unmatched bases: 10. Written as DNA, the CDR3 is TGTGCCAGCAGTACGACTAGCGTGTCAGGGGAGACCCAGTACTTC. Its protein is CASSTTSVSGETQYF.

V and J are TRBV6-2 or TRBV6-3 and TRBJ1-5, with TRBD1 matching over 7 bases. The ends lost 2 bases at V and 0 bases at J; junction bases unmatched: 7. CDR1 and CDR2 from the germline V gene are MNHEY and SVGEGT. This CDR3 is built from 17 residues. The CDR3 is CASSYPLQGNSNQPQHF. CDR3 DNA: TGTGCCAGCAGTTACCCGCTACAGGGGAATAGCAATCAGCCCCAGCATTTT.

The chain joins TRBV25-1 to TRBJ2-5, with 11 bases identical to TRBD1. This CDR3 has 16 residues. Germline CDR1 is MGHDK and CDR2 is SYGVNS. V gave up 3 bases and J gave up 5 bases; unmatched junction bases: 8. This CDR3 reads CASSDWTGGFLETQYF. In DNA, the CDR3 is TGTGCCAGCAGTGATTGGACAGGGGGCTTTCTGGAGACCCAGTACTTC.

This clonotype has just a few counts. DNA for the CDR3: TGCAGTGCGCCCCGCAAGGCCGGGGAGCTGTTTTTT. This encodes CSAPRKAGELFF. The chain joins TRBV20-1 to TRBJ2-2; no clear D. The V gene's germline CDR1 is DFQATT and CDR2 SNEGSKA (reference sequence). Trimming left V 6 bases short and J 6 bases short, with 11 bases between. CDR3 size: 12 residues.

This clonotype occurred many times. The chain joins TRBV7-8 to TRBJ2-1; 9 bases fit TRBD1. This CDR3 has 13 residues. Germline V gene lookup returns CDR1 SGHVS and CDR2 FQNEAQ. Unmatched junction bases numbered 6, after V lost 5 bases and J lost 10 bases. The DNA for the CDR3 is TGTGCCAGCAGCGTGGGACAGGGCGGGGAGCAGTTCTTC. Amino acids: CASSVGQGGEQFF.

This clonotype was picked up a small number of times. This chain links TRBV24-1 with TRBJ2-1; 11 bases agree with TRBD1. V dropped 1 base and J dropped 3; count of bases not matched to a gene: 1. The germline V gene encodes CDR1 KGHDR and CDR2 SFDVKD. This CDR3 is built from 16 residues. Here the CDR3 reads CATSDFGTGGYNEQFF. The CDR3 DNA reads TGTGCCACCAGTGATTTCGGGACAGGGGGCTACAATGAGCAGTTCTTC.

This clonotype was counted only a few times. The chain carries TRBV6-1 and TRBJ1-4; D unclear. Germline CDR1 is MNHNS and CDR2 is SASEGT. Deletions cut 2 bases from V and 7 bases from J, with 8 bases between. The CDR3 spans 13 residues. DNA for the CDR3: TGTGCCAGCAGTGAACTTCGGGCTGAAAAACTGTTTTTT. Protein sequence: CASSELRAEKLFF.

This clonotype was seen a few times. The chain combines TRBV9 with TRBJ2-3; D might be TRBD1 or TRBD2, each matching 5 bases. Germline-derived CDR1 and CDR2 are SGDLS and YYNGEE. Trimming took off 0 bases at V and 2 bases at J, with 25 bases between the two ends. This CDR3 region has 20 residues. DNA for the CDR3: TGTGCCAGCAGCGTAGTTGGGGGAGAGACCATTCCCGCTTTCACAGATACGCAGTATTTT. Translated, it gives CASSVVGGETIPAFTDTQYF. The full variable domain, its missing parts supplied by reference TRBV9 and TRBJ2-3, is DSGVTQTPKHLITATGQRVTLRCSPRSGDLSVYWYQQSLDQGLQFLIQYYNGEERAKGNILERFSAQQFPDLHSELNLSSLELGDSALYFCASSVVGGETIPAFTDTQYFGPGTRLTVL.

This chain connects TRBV29-1 to TRBJ2-5, with D maybe TRBD1 (6 bases). Trimming removed 5 bases at V and 3 bases at J, with 7 bases between. This CDR3 spans 11 amino acids. CDR1 and CDR2 from the germline V gene are SQVTM and ANQGSEA. The CDR3 DNA reads as TGCAGCGTTTCAGGGGAAGAGACCCAGTACTTC. It is translated as CSVSGEETQYF.

The chain uses TRBV20-1 and TRBJ2-1, with D perhaps TRBD2 (5 bases). Between the trimmed V and J ends, which lost 5 bases and 1 base, there was a span of 18 bases. Germline-derived CDR1 and CDR2 are DFQATT and SNEGSKA (reference sequence). The CDR3 extends over 16 amino acids. DNA of the CDR3: TGCAGTGCTCCCCCCCCGAGGAGCGGATCCTACAATGAGCAGTTCTTC. It translates to CSAPPPRSGSYNEQFF.

This clonotype was seen only a few times. CDR3 sequence reads: CASSREKTGHLYEQYF. CDR3 sequence (DNA): TGCGCCAGCAGCCGCGAAAAGACAGGGCACCTCTACGAGCAGTACTTC. The chain links TRBV5-1 to TRBJ2-7, with 7 bases aligning to TRBD1. Germline loops: CDR1 SGHRS, CDR2 YFSETQ. This CDR3 contains 16 residues. Losses at the gene ends were 4 bases for V and 3 bases for J; bases not matched to a gene: 13.

The chain employs TRBV14 and TRBJ1-1; D remains ambiguous. The CDR3 has 15 residues. V gave up 2 bases and J gave up 7 bases, with 17 bases separating them. CDR1 and CDR2 from the germline V gene are SGHDN and FVKESK. CDR3 region: CASSQQQGPLLEAFF. For the CDR3, the DNA is TGTGCCAGCAGCCAACAGCAAGGACCGCTACTTGAAGCTTTCTTT.

The CDR3 loop is CASSQDSQIWGYTF. The CDR3 nucleotides are TGTGCCAGCAGCCAAGATTCACAAATCTGGGGCTACACCTTC. The V call is TRBV3-1, the J call TRBJ1-2; D call uncertain. The CDR3 sequence is 14 residues long. Germline lookup yields CDR1 LGHDT and CDR2 YNNKEL (reference sequence). V shed 0 bases and J shed 8 bases, with 13 bases lying between them.

The table lists this clonotype with a few counts. V is TRBV27 and J is TRBJ2-5, with D perhaps matching TRBD1 (5 bases). V lost 5 bases and J lost 2, with 12 bases in between. CDR3 length equals 14 residues. Per the germline V gene, CDR1 is MNHEY and CDR2 is SMNVEV (reference sequence). The CDR3 bases are TGTGCCAGCAGTCCCCGGACAATTCAAGAGACCCAGTACTTC. This sequence encodes CASSPRTIQETQYF.

This clonotype occurred a few times. DNA for the CDR3: TGTGCCAGCAGCTTATATCCCCAAGGGTCCTACGAGCAGTACTTC. Translation: CASSLYPQGSYEQYF. The chain combines TRBV7-2 with TRBJ2-7; D is unclear. The germline V gene has CDR1 SGHTA and CDR2 FQGNSA. CDR3 size: 15 residues. V lost 2 bases and J lost 1, with 12 bases in between.

This clonotype was counted at least ten times. The CDR3 region is CASSNGIHSPLHF. The CDR3 coding sequence is TGTGCCAGCAGCAACGGGATTCATTCACCCCTCCACTTT. The chain uses TRBV2 and TRBJ1-6; the D is unclear. V was trimmed by 6 bases and J by 8 bases, leaving 11 bases between them. Germline CDR1 reads SNHLY; CDR2 reads FYNNEI. The CDR3 totals 13 residues. Full variable domain (outside the CDR3, taken from reference TRBV2 and TRBJ1-6): EPEVTQTPSHQVTQMGQEVILRCVPISNHLYFYWYRQILGQKVEFLVSFYNNEISEKSEIFDDQFSVERPDGSNFTLKIRSTKLEDSAMYFCASSNGIHSPLHFGNGTRLTVT.

This clonotype was recorded a few times. CDR3 loop: CSAAGGRWDNEQFF. The CDR3 DNA sequence: TGCAGTGCTGCGGGAGGCCGATGGGACAATGAGCAGTTCTTC. The V call is TRBV20-1, the J call TRBJ2-1, with 8 bases aligning to TRBD2. Losses at the gene ends were 5 bases for V and 5 bases for J; bases not matched to a gene: 8. The CDR3 is 14 residues long. The germline V gene encodes CDR1 DFQATT and CDR2 SNEGSKA (reference sequence).

The chain combines TRBV28 with TRBJ1-2; unclear D gene. V lost 5 bases and J lost 2, with 12 bases in between. The length of the CDR3 is 14 residues. Per the germline V gene, CDR1 is MDHEN and CDR2 is SYDVKM. The CDR3 region has the DNA TGTGCCAGCAGTACAATACCGGGAAACTATGGCTACACCTTC. It is translated as CASSTIPGNYGYTF.

This clonotype was observed a few times. This sequence joins TRBV5-1 and TRBJ2-1; D might be TRBD1 (5 bases). The CDR3 is 14 residues long. V was trimmed by 0 bases and J by 10 bases, leaving 14 bases between them. Per the germline V gene, CDR1 is SGHRS and CDR2 is YFSETQ. This chain's CDR3 is CASSLGQGTKEQFF. The CDR3 DNA is TGCGCCAGCAGCTTGGGGCAGGGCACCAAAGAGCAGTTCTTC.

This clonotype was observed a few times. The V gene is TRBV3-1, the J gene TRBJ1-1, with 7 nucleotides matching TRBD1. Germline values: CDR1 LGHDT, CDR2 YNNKEL (reference sequence). Losses at the gene ends were 6 bases for V and 0 bases for J; bases not matched to a gene: 10. The CDR3 sequence is 16 residues long. The CDR3 sequence is CASSTGVPALNTEAFF. In DNA form, the CDR3 reads TGTGCCAGCAGTACAGGGGTACCGGCCCTGAACACTGAAGCTTTCTTT.

The CDR3 DNA is TGTGCCAGCAGCTTTGTGCTTACTGGGGCCAACGTCCTGACTTTC. It is translated as CASSFVLTGANVLTF. The chain recombines TRBV5-6 with TRBJ2-6; the D is unclear. CDR3 size: 15 residues. V shed 2 bases and J shed 2 bases, with 8 bases lying between them. CDR1 is SGHDT, CDR2 YYEEEE, per germline.

J is TRBJ2-1 and V is TRBV5-1; D call uncertain. Trimming took 4 bases from V and 5 from J, leaving 13 bases between them. The germline V gene encodes CDR1 SGHRS and CDR2 YFSETQ. This CDR3 is built from 14 residues. The CDR3: CASSASAPDNEQFF. The CDR3 coding sequence is TGCGCCAGCAGCGCATCGGCCCCTGACAATGAGCAGTTCTTC.

This clonotype was counted only a few times. V is TRBV12-3 or TRBV12-4 and J is TRBJ2-5; no firm D call. V was clipped by 1 base and J by 4 bases, with 10 bases between them. The CDR3 has 14 amino acids. The DNA of the CDR3 is TGTGCCAGCAGTTTAGGCAGCGTCTTAGAGACCCAGTACTTC. Amino acid sequence: CASSLGSVLETQYF.

The V and J genes are TRBV28 and TRBJ2-7; no reliable D call. This CDR3 comprises 14 residues. Trimming left V 6 bases short and J 1 base short, with 13 bases between. Per germline, CDR1 MDHEN and CDR2 SYDVKM. As DNA, the CDR3 is TGTGCCAGCAGCCCAATCTCAGGTTCCTACGAGCAGTACGTC. Translated: CASSPISGSYEQYV.

The chain employs TRBV20-1 and TRBJ2-1; TRBD2 matches at 10 bases. Germline V gene sequence: CDR1 DFQATT, CDR2 SNEGSKA (reference sequence). V shed 7 bases and J 5 bases; nucleotides not matched to a gene: 2. The CDR3 runs to 12 residues. CDR3 residues: CSVSGRNNEQFF. The CDR3 nucleotides read TGCAGTGTTAGCGGGAGGAACAATGAGCAGTTCTTC.

The chain combines TRBV6-5 with TRBJ1-1; tentatively, D is TRBD1 (6 bases). CDR3 length equals 14 residues. Trimming left V 1 base short and J 4 bases short, with 10 bases between. Germline V gene data show CDR1 as MNHEY and CDR2 as SVGAGI. The CDR3 coding sequence is TGTGCCAGCAGTTACTTGGGGGGGCCCACTGAAGCTTTCTTT. Encoded protein: CASSYLGGPTEAFF.

The chain is built from TRBV20-1 and TRBJ2-7, with TRBD2 matching over 13 bases. The CDR3 consists of 16 residues. CDR1 and CDR2 (germline): DFQATT, SNEGSKA (reference sequence). V shed 3 bases and J 3 bases; nucleotides not matched to a gene: 8. The CDR3 DNA is TGCAGTGCTAGCCCCGGGACTAGCGGGAACAACTACGAGCAGTACTTC. Translated: CSASPGTSGNNYEQYF.

The chain uses TRBV11-2 and TRBJ1-1, with D perhaps matching TRBD1 (6 bases). Germline V gene data show CDR1 as SGHAT and CDR2 as FQNNGV. Trimming shortened V by 10 bases and J by 0 bases, and 18 bases separated the two germline ends. This CDR3 has 15 amino acids. For the CDR3, the DNA is TGTGCCACCACTAAGGGGGGATACATGAACACTGAAGCTTTCTTT. Residues: CATTKGGYMNTEAFF.

V gene TRBV29-1 combines with J gene TRBJ2-7; D is uncertain. CDR3 size: 10 residues. Germline CDR1 and CDR2: SQVTM and ANQGSEA. Trimming pared 3 bases from V and 6 bases from J, leaving 6 bases between. CDR3 protein: CSVESGEQYF. CDR3 nucleotides: TGCAGCGTTGAGTCAGGCGAGCAGTACTTC.